This entry lists 4 T cell receptor beta chains sequenced from one sample in a study of early T cells in non-severe SARS-CoV-2 infection. TCRdb processed the 5' RACE reads anew with MiXCR; each CDR3 protein has one entry. The data hold tens of thousands of distinct CDR3 sequences, with roughly a tenth observed a single time. Sequenced: whole blood. These receptors were collected from an adult who was a healthcare worker with PCR-confirmed SARS-CoV-2 infection or an uninfected control (not recorded which).

In this sample, this clonotype turned up once. V gene TRBV5-4 combines with J gene TRBJ2-7; possibly TRBD2 for D (6 bases). This CDR3 is 13 amino acids long. V dropped 4 bases and J dropped 4 bases, with 12 bases sitting between them. Germline CDR1 SGHNT, CDR2 YYREEE (reference sequence). The CDR3 sequence: CASSPRDFYEQYF. CDR3 sequence (DNA): TGTGCCAGCAGCCCGAGGGACTTTTACGAGCAGTACTTC.

The sample holds many counts of this clonotype. This chain uses TRBV27 with TRBJ2-2; no clear D. This CDR3 contains 13 residues. V gave up 5 bases and J gave up 1 base, with 5 bases separating them. From germline, CDR1 is MNHEY and CDR2 SMNVEV (reference sequence). The CDR3: CASSQVNTGELFF. CDR3 DNA sequence: TGTGCCAGCAGTCAGGTGAACACCGGGGAGCTGTTTTTT.

The rearrangement joins TRBV29-1 to TRBJ1-3; tentative D call: TRBD1 (6 bases). Germline CDR1 and CDR2: SQVTM and ANQGSEA. The ends were cut back, 6 bases at V and 2 bases at J, with 14 bases in the middle. CDR3 length equals 14 residues. CDR3 sequence reads: CSVSLAGAGNTIYF. CDR3 coding DNA: TGCAGCGTATCCTTGGCAGGGGCTGGAAACACCATATATTTT.

The chain is built from TRBV3-1 and TRBJ1-1, with 7 bases identical to TRBD1. The germline gives CDR1 LGHDT, CDR2 YNNKEL (reference sequence). J was trimmed by 4 bases and V by 2 bases; bases with no gene match: 10. The CDR3 is 16 amino acids. CDR3 in amino acids: CASSQLGTGARTEAFF. The DNA for the CDR3 is TGTGCCAGCAGCCAATTAGGCACAGGGGCCCGCACTGAAGCTTTCTTT.